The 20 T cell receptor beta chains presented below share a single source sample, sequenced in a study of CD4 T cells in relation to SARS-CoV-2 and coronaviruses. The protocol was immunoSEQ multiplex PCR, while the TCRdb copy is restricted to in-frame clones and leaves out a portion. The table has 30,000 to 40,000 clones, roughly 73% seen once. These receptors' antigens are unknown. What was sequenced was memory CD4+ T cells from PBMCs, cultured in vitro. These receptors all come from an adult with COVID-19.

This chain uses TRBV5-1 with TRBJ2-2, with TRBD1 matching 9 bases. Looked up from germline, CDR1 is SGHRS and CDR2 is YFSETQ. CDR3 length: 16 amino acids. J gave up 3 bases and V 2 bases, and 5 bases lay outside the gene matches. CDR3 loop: CASSLQQGAHTGELFF. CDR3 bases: TGCGCCAGCAGCTTACAACAGGGGGCGCACACCGGGGAGCTGTTTTTT.

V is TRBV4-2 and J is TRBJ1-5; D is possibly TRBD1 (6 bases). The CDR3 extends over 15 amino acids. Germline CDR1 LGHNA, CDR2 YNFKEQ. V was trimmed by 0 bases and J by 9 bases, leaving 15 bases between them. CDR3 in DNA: TGTGCCAGCAGCCAAGAGACGACAGGAGGTGGGCCCCAGCATTTT. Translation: CASSQETTGGGPQHF.

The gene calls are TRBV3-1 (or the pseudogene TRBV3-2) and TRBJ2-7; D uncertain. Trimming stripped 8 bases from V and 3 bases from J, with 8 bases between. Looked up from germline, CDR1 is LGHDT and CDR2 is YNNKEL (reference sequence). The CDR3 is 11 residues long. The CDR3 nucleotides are TGTGCCAGCGGGTTTAGCTACGAGCAGTACTTC. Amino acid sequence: CASGFSYEQYF.

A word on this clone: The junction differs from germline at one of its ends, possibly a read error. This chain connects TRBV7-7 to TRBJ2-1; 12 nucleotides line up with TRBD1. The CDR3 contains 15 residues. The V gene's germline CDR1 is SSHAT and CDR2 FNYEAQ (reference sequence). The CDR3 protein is CASSPGQGANNEQFF. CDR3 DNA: TGTGCTAGCAGCCCGGGACAGGGGGCGAACAATGAGCAGTTCTTC.

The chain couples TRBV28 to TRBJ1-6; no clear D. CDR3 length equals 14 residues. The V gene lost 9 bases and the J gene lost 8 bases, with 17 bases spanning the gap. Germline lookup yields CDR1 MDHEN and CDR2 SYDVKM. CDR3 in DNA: TGTGCCAGTAGACGGGTTTACGAGGATTCACCCCTCCACTTT. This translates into CASRRVYEDSPLHF. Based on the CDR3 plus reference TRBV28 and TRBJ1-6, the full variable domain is DVKVTQSSRYLVKRTGEKVFLECVQDMDHENMFWYRQDPGLGLRLIYFSYDVKMKEKGDIPEGYSVSREKKERFSLILESASTNQTSMYLCASRRVYEDSPLHFGNGTRLTVT.

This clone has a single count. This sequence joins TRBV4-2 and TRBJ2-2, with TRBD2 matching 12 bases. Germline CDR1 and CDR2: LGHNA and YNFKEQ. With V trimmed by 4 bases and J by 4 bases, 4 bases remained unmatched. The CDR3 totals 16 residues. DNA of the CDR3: TGTGCCAGCAGCCGGACTAGCGGGGAGGGCACCGGGGAGCTGTTTTTT. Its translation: CASSRTSGEGTGELFF.

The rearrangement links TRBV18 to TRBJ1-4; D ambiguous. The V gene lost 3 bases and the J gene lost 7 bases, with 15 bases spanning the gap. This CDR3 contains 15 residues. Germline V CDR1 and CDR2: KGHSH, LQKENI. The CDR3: CASSPRASAGEKLFF. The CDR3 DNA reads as TGTGCCAGCTCACCCCGGGCCAGCGCTGGTGAAAAACTGTTTTTT. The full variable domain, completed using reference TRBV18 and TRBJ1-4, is NAGVMQNPRHLVRRRGQEARLRCSPMKGHSHVYWYRQLPEEGLKFMVYLQKENIIDESGMPKERFSAEFPKEGPSILRIQQVVRGDSAAYFCASSPRASAGEKLFFGSGTQLSVL.

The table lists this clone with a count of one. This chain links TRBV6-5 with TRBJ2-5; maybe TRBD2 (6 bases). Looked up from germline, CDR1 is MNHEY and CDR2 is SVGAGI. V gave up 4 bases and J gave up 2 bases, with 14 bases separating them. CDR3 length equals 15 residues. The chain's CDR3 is CASSSTGLLQETQYF. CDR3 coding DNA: TGTGCCAGCAGTTCGACGGGACTCCTACAAGAGACCCAGTACTTC.

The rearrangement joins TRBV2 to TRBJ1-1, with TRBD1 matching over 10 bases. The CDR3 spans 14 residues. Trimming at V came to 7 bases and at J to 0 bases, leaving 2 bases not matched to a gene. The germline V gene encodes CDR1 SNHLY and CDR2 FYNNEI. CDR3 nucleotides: TGTGCCAGCACTGGGACAGGGGTGAACACTGAAGCTTTCTTT. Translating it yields CASTGTGVNTEAFF.

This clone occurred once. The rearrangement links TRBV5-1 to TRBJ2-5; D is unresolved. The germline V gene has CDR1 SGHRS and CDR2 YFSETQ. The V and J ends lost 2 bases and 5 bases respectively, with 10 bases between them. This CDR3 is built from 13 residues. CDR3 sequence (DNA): TGCGCCAGCAGCTTTACCTTTTTGGAGACCCAGTACTTC. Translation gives CASSFTFLETQYF. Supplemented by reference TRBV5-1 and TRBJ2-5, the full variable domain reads KAGVTQTPRYLIKTRGQQVTLSCSPISGHRSVSWYQQTPGQGLQFLFEYFSETQRNKGNFPGRFSGRQFSNSRSEMNVSTLELGDSALYLCASSFTFLETQYFGPGTRLLVL.

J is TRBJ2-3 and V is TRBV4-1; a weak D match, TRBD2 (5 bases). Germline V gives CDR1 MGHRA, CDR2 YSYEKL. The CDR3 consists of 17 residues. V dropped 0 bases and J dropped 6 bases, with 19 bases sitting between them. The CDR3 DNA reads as TGCGCCAGCAGCCAAGATCGGGCTAGGAGCGGTGTGGATACGCAGTATTTT. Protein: CASSQDRARSGVDTQYF.

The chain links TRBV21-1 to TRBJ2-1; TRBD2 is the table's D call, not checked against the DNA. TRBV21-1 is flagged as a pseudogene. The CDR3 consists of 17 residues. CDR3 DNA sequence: TGTGCCAGCAGCCGGGGGAGACTAGCGGGAACCTACAATGAGCAGTTCTTC. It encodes CASSRGRLAGTYNEQFF.

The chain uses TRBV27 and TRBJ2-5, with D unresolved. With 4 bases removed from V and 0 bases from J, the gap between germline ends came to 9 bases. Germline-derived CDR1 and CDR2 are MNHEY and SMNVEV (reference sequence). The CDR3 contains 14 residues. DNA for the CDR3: TGTGCCAGCAGTTGGGATATGTACCAAGAGACCCAGTACTTC. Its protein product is CASSWDMYQETQYF.

CDR3 sequence reads: CASSLAPTSGYTDTQYF. The CDR3 DNA reads as TGTGCCAGCAGCTTAGCGCCAACTAGCGGCTACACAGATACGCAGTATTTT. J is TRBJ2-3 and V is TRBV7-6; 8 bases line up with TRBD2. Germline values: CDR1 SGHVS, CDR2 FNYEAQ. The J segment lost 2 bases and the V segment lost 0 bases, leaving 7 bases of the junction unmatched. The CDR3 runs to 17 residues.

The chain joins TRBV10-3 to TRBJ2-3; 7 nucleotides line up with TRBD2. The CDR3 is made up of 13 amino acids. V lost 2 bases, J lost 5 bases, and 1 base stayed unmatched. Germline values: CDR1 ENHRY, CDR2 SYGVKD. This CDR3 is CAISEGGGDTQYF. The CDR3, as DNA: TGTGCCATCAGTGAGGGGGGGGGAGATACGCAGTATTTT.

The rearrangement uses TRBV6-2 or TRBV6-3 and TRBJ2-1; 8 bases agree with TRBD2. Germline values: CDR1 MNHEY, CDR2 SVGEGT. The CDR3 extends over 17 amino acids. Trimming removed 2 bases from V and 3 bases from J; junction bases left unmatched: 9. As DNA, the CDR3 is TGTGCCAGCAGTTACCCAAGCGGGAGAGGGGGCTACAATGAGCAGTTCTTC. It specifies CASSYPSGRGGYNEQFF.

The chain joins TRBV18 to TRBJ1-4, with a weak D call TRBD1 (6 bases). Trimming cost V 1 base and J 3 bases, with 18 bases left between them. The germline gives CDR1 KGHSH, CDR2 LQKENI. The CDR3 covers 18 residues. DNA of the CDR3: TGTGCCAGCTCACCACTAAAAACAATGGGGGCGGCTAATGAAAAACTGTTTTTT. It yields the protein CASSPLKTMGAANEKLFF.

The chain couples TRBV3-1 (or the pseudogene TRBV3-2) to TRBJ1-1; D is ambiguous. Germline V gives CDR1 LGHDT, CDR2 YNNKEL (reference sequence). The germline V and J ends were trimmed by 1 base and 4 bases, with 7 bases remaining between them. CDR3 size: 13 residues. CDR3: CASSQVQATEAFF. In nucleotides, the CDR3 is TGTGCCAGCAGCCAAGTCCAGGCCACTGAAGCTTTCTTT.

The CDR3 region has the DNA TGTGCCAGCAGCTCGTCCGAGCGGGCGAACACTGAAGCTTTCTTT. This codes for CASSSSERANTEAFF. The chain recombines TRBV4-2 with TRBJ1-1; D not resolved. Germline assignment: CDR1 LGHNA and CDR2 YNFKEQ. V was shortened by 5 bases and J by 1 base, with 14 bases between the two germline ends. The CDR3 sequence is 15 residues long.

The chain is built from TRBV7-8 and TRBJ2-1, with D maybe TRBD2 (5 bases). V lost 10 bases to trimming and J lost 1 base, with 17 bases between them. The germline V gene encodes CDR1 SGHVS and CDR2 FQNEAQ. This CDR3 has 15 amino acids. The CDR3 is CATVQDGNSYNEQFF. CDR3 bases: TGTGCCACCGTCCAGGACGGGAATTCCTACAATGAGCAGTTCTTC.